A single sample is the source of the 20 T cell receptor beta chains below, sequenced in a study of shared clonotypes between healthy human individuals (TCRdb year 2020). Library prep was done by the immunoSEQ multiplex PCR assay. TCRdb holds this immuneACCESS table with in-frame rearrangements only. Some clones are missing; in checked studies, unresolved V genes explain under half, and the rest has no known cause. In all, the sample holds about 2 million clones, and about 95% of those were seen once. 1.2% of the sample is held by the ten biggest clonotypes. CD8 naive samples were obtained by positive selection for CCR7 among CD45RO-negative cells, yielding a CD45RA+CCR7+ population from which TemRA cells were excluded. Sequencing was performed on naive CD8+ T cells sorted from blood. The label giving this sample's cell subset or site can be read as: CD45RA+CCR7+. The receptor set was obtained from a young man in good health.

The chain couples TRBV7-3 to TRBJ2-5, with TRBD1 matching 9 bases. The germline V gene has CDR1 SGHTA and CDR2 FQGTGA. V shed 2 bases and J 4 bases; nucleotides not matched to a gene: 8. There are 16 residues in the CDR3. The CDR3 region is CASSLAGQGSRETQYF. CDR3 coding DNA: TGTGCCAGCAGCTTAGCTGGACAGGGGAGTCGAGAGACCCAGTACTTC.

CDR3 sequence (DNA): TGTGCCAGTAGTGCCGATAGAACGACCCAGTACTTC. Amino acids: CASSADRTTQYF. The genes are TRBV19 and TRBJ2-5; D remains ambiguous. The ends were cut back, 5 bases at V and 7 bases at J, with 11 bases in the middle. Germline V gene lookup returns CDR1 LNHDA and CDR2 SQIVND (reference sequence). This CDR3 comprises 12 residues.

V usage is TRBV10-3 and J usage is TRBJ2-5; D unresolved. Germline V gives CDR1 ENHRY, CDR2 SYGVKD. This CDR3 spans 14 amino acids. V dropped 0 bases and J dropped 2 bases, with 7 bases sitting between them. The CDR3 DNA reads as TGTGCCATCAGTGAGTCAGGTACGCAAGAGACCCAGTACTTC. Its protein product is CAISESGTQETQYF.

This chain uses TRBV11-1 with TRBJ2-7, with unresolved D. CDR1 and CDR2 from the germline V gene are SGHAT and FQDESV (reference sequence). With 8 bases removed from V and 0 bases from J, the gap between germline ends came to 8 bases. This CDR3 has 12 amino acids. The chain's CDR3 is CASGRISYEQYF. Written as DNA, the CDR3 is TGTGCCAGCGGTAGGATCTCCTACGAGCAGTACTTC.

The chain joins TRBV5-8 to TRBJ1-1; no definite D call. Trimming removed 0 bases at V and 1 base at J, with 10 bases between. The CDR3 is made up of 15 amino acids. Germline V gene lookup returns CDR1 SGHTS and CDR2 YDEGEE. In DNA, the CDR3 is TGTGCCAGCAGCTTGGCGGCGGGTCCGAACACTGAAGCTTTCTTT. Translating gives CASSLAAGPNTEAFF.

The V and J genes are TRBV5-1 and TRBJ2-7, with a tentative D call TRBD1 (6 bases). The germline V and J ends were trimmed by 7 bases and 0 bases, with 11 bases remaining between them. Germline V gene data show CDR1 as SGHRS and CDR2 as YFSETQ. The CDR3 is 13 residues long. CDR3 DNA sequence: TGCGCCAGCCGGGTGGACAGCTCCTACGAGCAGTACTTC. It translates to CASRVDSSYEQYF.

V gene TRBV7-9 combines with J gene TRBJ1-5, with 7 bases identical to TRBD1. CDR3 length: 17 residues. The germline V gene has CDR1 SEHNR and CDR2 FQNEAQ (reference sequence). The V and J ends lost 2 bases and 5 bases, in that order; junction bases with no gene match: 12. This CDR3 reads CASSLTSTGTVYQPQHF. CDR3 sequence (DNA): TGTGCCAGCAGCTTAACCTCAACGGGGACAGTCTATCAGCCCCAGCATTTT.

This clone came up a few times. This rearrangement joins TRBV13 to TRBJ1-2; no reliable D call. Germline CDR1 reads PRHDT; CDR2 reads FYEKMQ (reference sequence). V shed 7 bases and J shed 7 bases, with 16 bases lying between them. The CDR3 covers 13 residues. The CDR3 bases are TGTGCCAGCACGGTTGGCGGCCTCCGTGGCTACACCTTC. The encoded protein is CASTVGGLRGYTF.

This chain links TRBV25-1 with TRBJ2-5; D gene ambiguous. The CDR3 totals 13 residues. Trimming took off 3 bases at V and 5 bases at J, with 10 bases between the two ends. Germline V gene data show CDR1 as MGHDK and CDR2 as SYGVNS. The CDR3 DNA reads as TGTGCCAGCAGTGAGGTCCTGAGGGAGACCCAGTACTTC. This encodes CASSEVLRETQYF.

The CDR3 spells CASSQGQGADEKLFF. As DNA, the CDR3 is TGTGCCAGCAGCCAGGGACAGGGGGCGGATGAAAAACTGTTTTTT. The J gene is TRBJ1-4, the V gene TRBV2; 12 bases map to TRBD1. This CDR3 region has 15 residues. With V trimmed by 6 bases and J by 6 bases, 5 bases remained unmatched. Germline-derived CDR1 and CDR2 are SNHLY and FYNNEI.

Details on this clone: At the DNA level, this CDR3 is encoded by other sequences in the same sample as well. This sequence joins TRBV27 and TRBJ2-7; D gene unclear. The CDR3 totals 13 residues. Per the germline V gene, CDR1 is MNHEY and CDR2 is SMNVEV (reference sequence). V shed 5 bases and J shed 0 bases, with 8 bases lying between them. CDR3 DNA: TGTGCCAGCAGTCTGGCTAGCTCCTACGAGCAGTACTTC. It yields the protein CASSLASSYEQYF.

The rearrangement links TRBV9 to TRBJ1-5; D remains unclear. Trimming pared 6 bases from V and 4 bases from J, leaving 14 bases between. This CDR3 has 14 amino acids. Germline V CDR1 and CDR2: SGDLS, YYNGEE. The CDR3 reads CASNRGSANQPQHF. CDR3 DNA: TGTGCCAGCAATCGGGGTTCAGCGAATCAGCCCCAGCATTTT.

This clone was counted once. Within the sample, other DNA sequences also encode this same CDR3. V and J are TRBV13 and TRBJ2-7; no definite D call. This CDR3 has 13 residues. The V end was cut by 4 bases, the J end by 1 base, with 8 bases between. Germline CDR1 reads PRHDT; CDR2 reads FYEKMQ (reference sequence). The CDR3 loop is CASSSGRSYEQYF. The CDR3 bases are TGTGCCAGCAGCTCGGGTCGTTCCTACGAGCAGTACTTC.

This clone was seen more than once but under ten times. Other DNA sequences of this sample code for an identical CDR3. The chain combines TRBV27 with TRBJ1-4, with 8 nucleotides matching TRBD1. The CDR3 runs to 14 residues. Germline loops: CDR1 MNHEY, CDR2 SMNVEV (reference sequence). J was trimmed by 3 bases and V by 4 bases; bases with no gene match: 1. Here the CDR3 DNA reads TGTGCCAGCAGTTGGACAGGGTCTAATGAAAAACTGTTTTTT. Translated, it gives CASSWTGSNEKLFF.

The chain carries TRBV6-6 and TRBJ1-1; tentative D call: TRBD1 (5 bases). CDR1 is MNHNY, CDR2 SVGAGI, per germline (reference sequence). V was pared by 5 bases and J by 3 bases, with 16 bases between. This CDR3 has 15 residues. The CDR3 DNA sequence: TGTGCCAGCAGTGAGGTGGGGACCCAATACACTGAAGCTTTCTTT. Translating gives CASSEVGTQYTEAFF.

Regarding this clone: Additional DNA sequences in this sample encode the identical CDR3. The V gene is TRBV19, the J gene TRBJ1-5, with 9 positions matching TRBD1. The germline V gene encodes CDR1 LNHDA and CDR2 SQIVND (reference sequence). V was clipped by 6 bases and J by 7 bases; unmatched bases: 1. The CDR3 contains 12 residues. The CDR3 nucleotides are TGTGCCAGTAGACAGGGGGCCCAGCCCCAGCATTTT. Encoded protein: CASRQGAQPQHF.

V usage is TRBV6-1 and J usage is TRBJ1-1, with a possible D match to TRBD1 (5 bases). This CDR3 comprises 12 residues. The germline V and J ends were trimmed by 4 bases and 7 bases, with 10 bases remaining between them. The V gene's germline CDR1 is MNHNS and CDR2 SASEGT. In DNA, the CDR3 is TGTGCCAGCAGTGGGACATGGGTTGAAGCTTTCTTT. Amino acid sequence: CASSGTWVEAFF.

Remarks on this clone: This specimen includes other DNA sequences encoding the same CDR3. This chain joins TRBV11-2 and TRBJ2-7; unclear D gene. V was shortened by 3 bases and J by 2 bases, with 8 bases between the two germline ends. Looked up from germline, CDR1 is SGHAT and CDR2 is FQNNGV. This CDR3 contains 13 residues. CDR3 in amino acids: CASSLGRTYEQYF. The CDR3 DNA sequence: TGTGCCAGCAGCTTGGGCAGAACCTACGAGCAGTACTTC. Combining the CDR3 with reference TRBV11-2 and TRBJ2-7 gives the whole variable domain EAGVAQSPRYKIIEKRQSVAFWCNPISGHATLYWYQQILGQGPKLLIQFQNNGVVDDSQLPKDRFSAERLKGVDSTLKIQPAKLEDSAVYLCASSLGRTYEQYFGPGTRLTVT.

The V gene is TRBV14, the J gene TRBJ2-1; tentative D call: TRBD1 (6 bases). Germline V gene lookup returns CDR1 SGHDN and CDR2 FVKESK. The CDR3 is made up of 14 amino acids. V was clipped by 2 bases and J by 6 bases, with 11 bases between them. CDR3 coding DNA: TGTGCCAGCAGCCAAATGACAGGACCCAATGAGCAGTTCTTC. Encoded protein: CASSQMTGPNEQFF.

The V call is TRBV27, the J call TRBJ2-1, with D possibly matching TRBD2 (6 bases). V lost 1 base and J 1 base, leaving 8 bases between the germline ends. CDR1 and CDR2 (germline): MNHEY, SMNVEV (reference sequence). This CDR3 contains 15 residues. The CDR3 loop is CASSLYSGSYNEQFF. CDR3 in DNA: TGTGCCAGCAGTTTATATAGCGGTTCCTACAATGAGCAGTTCTTC.